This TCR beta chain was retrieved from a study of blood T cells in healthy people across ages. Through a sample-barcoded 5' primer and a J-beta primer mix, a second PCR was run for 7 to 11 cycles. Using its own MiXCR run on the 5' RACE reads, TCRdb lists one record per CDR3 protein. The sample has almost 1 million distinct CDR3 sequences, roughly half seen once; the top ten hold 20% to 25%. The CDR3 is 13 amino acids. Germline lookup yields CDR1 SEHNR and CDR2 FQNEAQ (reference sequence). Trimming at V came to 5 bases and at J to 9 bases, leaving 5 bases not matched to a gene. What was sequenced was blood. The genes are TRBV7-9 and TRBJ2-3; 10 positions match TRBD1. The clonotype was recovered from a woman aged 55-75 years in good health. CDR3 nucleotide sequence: TGTGCCAGCAGCCCGATGACAGGGGGCACGCAGTATTTT. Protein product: CASSPMTGGTQYF.